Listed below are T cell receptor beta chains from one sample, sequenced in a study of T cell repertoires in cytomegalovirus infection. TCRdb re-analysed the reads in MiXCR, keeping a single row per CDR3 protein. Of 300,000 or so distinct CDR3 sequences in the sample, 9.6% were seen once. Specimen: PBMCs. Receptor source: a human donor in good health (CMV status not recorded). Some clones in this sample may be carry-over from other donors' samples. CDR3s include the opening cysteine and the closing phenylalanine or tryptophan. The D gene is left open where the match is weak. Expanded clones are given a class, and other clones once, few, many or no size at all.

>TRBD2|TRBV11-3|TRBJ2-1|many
CASSLDGRGGEDEQFF
TGTGCCAGCAGCTTAGATGGGCGGGGGGGTGAAGATGAGCAGTTCTTC
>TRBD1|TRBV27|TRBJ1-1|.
CASSLSGTGSTEAFF
TGTGCCAGCAGTTTATCGGGGACAGGGAGCACTGAAGCTTTCTTT
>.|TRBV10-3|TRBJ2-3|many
CAISESLNIPSTQYF
TGTGCCATCAGTGAGTCCCTAAACATCCCTTCTACGCAGTATTTT
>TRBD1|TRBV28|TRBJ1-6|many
CASSTSGGVPGGSPLHF
TGTGCCAGCAGTACCTCAGGGGGCGTCCCAGGAGGTTCACCCCTCCACTTT
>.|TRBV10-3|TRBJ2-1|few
CAISGGQPGTYSYNEQFF
TGTGCCATCAGTGGGGGGCAACCCGGGACCTACTCCTACAATGAGCAGTTCTTC
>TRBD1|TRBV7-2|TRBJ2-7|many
CASSLDRGPPYEQYF
TGTGCCAGCAGCTTAGATAGGGGGCCTCCCTACGAGCAGTACTTC
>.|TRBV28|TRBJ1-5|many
CASSPAAKNQPQHF
TGTGCCAGCAGTCCCGCAGCGAAGAATCAGCCCCAGCATTTT
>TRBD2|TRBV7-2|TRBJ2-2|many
CASSFRTSGGPEELFF
TGTGCCAGCAGCTTCCGGACTAGCGGGGGGCCGGAGGAGCTGTTTTTT
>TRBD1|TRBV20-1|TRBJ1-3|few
CSAARDSSGNTIYF
TGCAGTGCAGCACGGGACAGCTCTGGAAACACCATATATTTT
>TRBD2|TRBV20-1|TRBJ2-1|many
CSAVPLAGYNEQFF
TGCAGTGCTGTGCCACTAGCGGGGTACAATGAGCAGTTCTTC
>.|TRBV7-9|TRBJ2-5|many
CASSPRTPFKETQYF
TGTGCCAGCAGCCCTAGAACCCCGTTTAAAGAGACCCAGTACTTC
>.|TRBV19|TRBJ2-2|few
CASRRNANTGELFF
TGTGCCAGTCGCAGAAACGCGAACACCGGGGAGCTGTTTTTT
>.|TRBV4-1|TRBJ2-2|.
CASSLSRGGGDTGELFF
TGCGCCAGCAGCCTCTCGCGGGGCGGTGGGGACACCGGGGAGCTGTTTTTT
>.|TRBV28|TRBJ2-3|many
CASSLINTGGSDTQYF
TGTGCCAGCAGTTTGATAAACACTGGGGGCTCGGATACGCAGTATTTT
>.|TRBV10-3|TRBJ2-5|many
CAISDSMGGVKETQYF
TGTGCCATCAGTGACAGTATGGGGGGCGTAAAAGAGACCCAGTACTTC